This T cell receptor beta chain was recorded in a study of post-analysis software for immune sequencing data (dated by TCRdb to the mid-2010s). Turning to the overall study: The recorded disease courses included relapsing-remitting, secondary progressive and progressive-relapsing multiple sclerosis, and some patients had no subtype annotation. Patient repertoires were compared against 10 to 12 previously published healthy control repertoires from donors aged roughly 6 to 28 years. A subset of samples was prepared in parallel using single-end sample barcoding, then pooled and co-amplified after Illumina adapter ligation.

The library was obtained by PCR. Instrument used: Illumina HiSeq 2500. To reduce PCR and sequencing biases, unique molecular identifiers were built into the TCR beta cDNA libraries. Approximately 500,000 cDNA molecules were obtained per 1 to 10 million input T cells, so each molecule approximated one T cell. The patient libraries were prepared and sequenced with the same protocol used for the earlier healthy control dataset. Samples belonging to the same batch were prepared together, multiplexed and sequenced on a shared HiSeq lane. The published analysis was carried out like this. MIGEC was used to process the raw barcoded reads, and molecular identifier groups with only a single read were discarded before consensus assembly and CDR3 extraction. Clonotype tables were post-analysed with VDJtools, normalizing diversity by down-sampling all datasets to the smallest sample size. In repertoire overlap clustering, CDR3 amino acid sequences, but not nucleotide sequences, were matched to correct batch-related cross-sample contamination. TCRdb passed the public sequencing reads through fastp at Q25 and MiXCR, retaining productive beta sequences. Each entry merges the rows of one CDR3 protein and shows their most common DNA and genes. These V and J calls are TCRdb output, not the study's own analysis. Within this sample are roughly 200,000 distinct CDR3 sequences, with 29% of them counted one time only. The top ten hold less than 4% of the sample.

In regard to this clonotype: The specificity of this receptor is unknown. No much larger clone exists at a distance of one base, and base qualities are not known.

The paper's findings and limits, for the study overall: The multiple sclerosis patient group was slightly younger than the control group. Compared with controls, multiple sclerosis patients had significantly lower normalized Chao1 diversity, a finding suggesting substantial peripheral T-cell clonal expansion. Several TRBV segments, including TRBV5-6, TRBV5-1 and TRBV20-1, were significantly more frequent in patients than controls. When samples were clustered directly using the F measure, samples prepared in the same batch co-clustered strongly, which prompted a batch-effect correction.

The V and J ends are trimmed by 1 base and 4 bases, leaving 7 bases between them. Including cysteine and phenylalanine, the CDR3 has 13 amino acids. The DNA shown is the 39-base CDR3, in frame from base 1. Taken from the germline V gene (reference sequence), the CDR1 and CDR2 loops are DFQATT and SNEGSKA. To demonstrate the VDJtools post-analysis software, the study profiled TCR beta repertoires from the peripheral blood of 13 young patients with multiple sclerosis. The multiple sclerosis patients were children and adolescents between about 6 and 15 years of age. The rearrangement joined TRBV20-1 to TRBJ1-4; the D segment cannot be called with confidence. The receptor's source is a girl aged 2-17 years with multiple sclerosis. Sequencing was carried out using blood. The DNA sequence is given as TGCAGTGCTAGAGGCCAGGATAATGAAAAACTGTTTTTT. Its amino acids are CSARGQDNEKLFF.